The rows below give T cell receptor beta chains drawn from one sample of a study of cytomegalovirus exposure and HLA in healthy donors. Assay used: immunoSEQ multiplex PCR; TCRdb lists only in-frame clones, some missing. The profile covers about 170,000 clones, with approximately 78% appearing a single time and approximately 2.2% taken by the ten largest. Sequencing was performed on PBMCs. These receptors were collected from a male donor in good health and CMV-seronegative. The CDR3 runs from the conserved cysteine through the conserved F or W. Fields, in order: D gene, J gene, clone size, CDR3 length, V gene, CDR3 DNA, CDR3 protein. D genes are given only for firm matches. A clone size is listed for some rows: how often the clone was seen (once, few, many), or a class if it is expanded.

>.|TRBJ2-7|few|14|TRBV5-1
TGCGCCAGCAGTCAGGCAGGGTCCTCCTACGAGCAGTACTTC
CASSQAGSSYEQYF
>.|TRBJ2-1|.|14|TRBV5-1
TGCGCCAGCAGACGGCGGGGTCCCTACAATGAGCAGTTCTTC
CASRRRGPYNEQFF
>.|TRBJ1-1|few|15|TRBV10-3
TGTGCCATCAGCCTCGACCGAGGGGGAGACACTGAAGCTTTCTTT
CAISLDRGGDTEAFF
>TRBD2|TRBJ2-5|once|15|TRBV7-2
TGTGCCAGCAGCCCACTAGCGGGAGTGGGGGAGACCCAGTACTTC
CASSPLAGVGETQYF
>TRBD1|TRBJ2-7|.|16|TRBV6-5
TGTGCCAGCAGTTTGACCCGAGGACAGGGTATTTACGAGCAGTACTTC
CASSLTRGQGIYEQYF
>TRBD2|TRBJ2-2|once|15|TRBV7-6
TGTGCCAGCAGCCCGGGACTAGCGGGGACCGGGGAGCTGTTTTTT
CASSPGLAGTGELFF
>TRBD2|TRBJ2-1|.|15|TRBV10-3
TGTGCCATCAGTGAACCTAGCGGGGGGGGTGAGGAGCAGTTCTTC
CAISEPSGGGEEQFF
>TRBD1|TRBJ2-6|.|15|TRBV9
TGTGCCAGCAGGCCGACAGGGTCTGGGGCCAACGTCCTGACTTTC
CASRPTGSGANVLTF
>.|TRBJ2-7|.|15|TRBV14
TGTGCCAGCAGCCAAGGATTAGTTGAGACTTACGAGCAGTACTTC
CASSQGLVETYEQYF
>.|TRBJ1-5|.|18|TRBV28
TGTGCCAGCAGAGCAGGGCACCCCACCGATTCACACGGTCAGCCCCAGCATTTT
CASRAGHPTDSHGQPQHF
>.|TRBJ1-5|.|15|TRBV19
TGTGCCAGTAGTGCGGGGGTCGTTAGCAATCAGCCCCAGCATTTT
CASSAGVVSNQPQHF
>TRBD1|TRBJ2-1|few|13|TRBV27
TGTGCCAGCACCAGGGGGCTGGGAAATGAGCAGTTCTTC
CASTRGLGNEQFF
>TRBD1|TRBJ1-2|.|21|TRBV5-3
TGTGCCAGAAGCTCCGTGGCGGGGAGGTACCAGGACAGGGGGCTCCCCTATGGCTACACCTTC
CARSSVAGRYQDRGLPYGYTF
>TRBD1|TRBJ2-4|once|13|TRBV6-1
TGTGCCAGTGCCTCGGGACAGCGAAACATTCAGTACTTC
CASASGQRNIQYF